The source of this TCR beta chain is a study of blood T cell repertoires in COVID-19. Across the study: Specimens from acute and convalescent COVID-19 originated in the United States, Italy and Spain. T cells, B-cell-depleted T cells, or PBMCs supplied cDNA or gDNA.

The CDR3 length is 20 residues. Losses at the gene ends were 8 bases for V and 1 base for J; bases not matched to a gene: 16. Germline-derived CDR1 and CDR2 are MNHEY and SMNVEV (reference sequence). Here immunoSEQ multiplex PCR was the method, and the copy in TCRdb shows in-frame clones only, minus some. The sample shows some 130,000 clones, less than 90% of them seen only once. The specimen was peripheral blood. The V call is TRBV27, the J call TRBJ2-1, with 14 bases matching TRBD2. The sequence was obtained from a man aged 60-69 years with acute or convalescent COVID-19. The CDR3 here is CASSDTRGLAGGRSYNEQFF. The CDR3 bases are TGTGCCAGCTCTGACACACGAGGACTAGCGGGGGGCAGATCCTACAATGAGCAGTTCTTC.